The clone carrying this TCR beta chain has a single count. As processed by the authors: Amplifying reference gene primers gave estimates of nucleated cell counts. This table comes from immunoSEQ multiplex PCR, and its TCRdb copy is limited to in-frame clones, with some not included. For V, J and clone size, that table is used; D and trimming come from the DNA. Counted here are around 180,000 clones, approximately 90% occurring once; the ten biggest clones make up roughly 2.2%. This sample is drawn from a study of blood T cell repertoires in COVID-19. Study context: The analysed material was cDNA or gDNA that came from T cells, B-cell-depleted T cells, or PBMCs.

The CDR3 has 16 amino acids. The germline V gene encodes CDR1 LGHDT and CDR2 YNNKEL (reference sequence). After removal of 0 bases from V and 5 bases from J, the junction contained 5 bases not matched to a gene. Sequencing was carried out using peripheral blood. This TCR came from a man in his sixties or seventies with active or convalescent COVID-19. V gene TRBV3-1 (or the pseudogene TRBV3-2) combines with J gene TRBJ2-1; 9 nucleotides match TRBD2. This CDR3 is CASSQEPSGIHNEQFF. CDR3 DNA sequence: TGTGCCAGCAGCCAAGAACCTAGCGGGATCCACAATGAGCAGTTCTTC.